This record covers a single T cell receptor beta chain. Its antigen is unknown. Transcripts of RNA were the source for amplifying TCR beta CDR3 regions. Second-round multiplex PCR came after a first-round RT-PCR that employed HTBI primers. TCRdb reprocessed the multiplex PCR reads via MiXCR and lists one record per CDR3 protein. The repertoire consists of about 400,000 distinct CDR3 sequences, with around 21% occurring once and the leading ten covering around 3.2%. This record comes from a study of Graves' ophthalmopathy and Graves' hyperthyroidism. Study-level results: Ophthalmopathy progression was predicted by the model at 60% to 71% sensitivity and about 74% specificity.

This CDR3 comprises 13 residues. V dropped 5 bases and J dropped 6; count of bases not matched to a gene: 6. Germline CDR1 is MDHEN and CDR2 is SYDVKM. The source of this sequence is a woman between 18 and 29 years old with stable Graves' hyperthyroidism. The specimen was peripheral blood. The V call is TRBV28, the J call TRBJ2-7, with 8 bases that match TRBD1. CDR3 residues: CASSRTGFGEQYF. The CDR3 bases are TGTGCCAGCAGTCGGACAGGGTTTGGCGAGCAGTACTTC.